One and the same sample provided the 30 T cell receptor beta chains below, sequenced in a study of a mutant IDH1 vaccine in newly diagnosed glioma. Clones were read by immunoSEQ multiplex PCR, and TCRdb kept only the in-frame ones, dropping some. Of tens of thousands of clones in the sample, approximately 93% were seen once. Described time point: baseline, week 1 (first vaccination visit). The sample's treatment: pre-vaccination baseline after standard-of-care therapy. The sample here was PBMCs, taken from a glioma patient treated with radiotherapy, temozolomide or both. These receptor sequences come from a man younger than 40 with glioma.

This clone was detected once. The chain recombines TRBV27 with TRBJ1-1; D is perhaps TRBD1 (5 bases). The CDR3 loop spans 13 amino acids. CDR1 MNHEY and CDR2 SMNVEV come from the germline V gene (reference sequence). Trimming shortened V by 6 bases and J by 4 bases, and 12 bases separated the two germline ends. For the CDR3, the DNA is TGTGCCAGCAGGGATAGAGGGGTCACTGAAGCTTTCTTT. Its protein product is CASRDRGVTEAFF.

CDR3 in amino acids: CASSDWDRGGTEAFF. The CDR3 DNA is TGTGCCAGCAGTGATTGGGACAGGGGGGGGACTGAAGCTTTCTTT. The rearrangement joins TRBV2 to TRBJ1-1; 11 bases map to TRBD1. Germline V lookup: CDR1 SNHLY, CDR2 FYNNEI. The CDR3 length is 15 residues. V lost 3 bases, J lost 5 bases, and 5 bases stayed unmatched.

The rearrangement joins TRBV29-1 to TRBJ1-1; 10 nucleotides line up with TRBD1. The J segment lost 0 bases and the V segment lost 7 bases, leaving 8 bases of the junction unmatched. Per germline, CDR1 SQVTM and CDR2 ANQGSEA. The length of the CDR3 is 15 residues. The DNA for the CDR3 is TGCAGCGCCGAAGGGGACAGGGGAATGAACACTGAAGCTTTCTTT. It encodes CSAEGDRGMNTEAFF.

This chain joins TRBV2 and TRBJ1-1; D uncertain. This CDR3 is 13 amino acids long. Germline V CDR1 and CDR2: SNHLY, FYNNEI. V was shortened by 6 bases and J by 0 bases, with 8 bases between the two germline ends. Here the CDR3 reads CASSLVMNTEAFF. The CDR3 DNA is TGTGCCAGCAGCCTAGTTATGAACACTGAAGCTTTCTTT.

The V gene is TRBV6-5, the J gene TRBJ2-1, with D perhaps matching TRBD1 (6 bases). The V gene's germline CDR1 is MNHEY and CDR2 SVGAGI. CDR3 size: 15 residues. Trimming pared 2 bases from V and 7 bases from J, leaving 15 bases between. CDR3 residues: CASSYDWGRGNEQFF. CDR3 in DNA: TGTGCCAGCAGTTACGACTGGGGGCGCGGGAATGAGCAGTTCTTC.

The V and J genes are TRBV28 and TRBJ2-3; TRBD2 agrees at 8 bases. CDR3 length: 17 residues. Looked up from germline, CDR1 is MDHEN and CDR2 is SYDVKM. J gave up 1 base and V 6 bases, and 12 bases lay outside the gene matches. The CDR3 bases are TGTGCCAGCAGCGGGGGGGGGAAAGGCACCGGCACAGATACGCAGTATTTT. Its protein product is CASSGGGKGTGTDTQYF.

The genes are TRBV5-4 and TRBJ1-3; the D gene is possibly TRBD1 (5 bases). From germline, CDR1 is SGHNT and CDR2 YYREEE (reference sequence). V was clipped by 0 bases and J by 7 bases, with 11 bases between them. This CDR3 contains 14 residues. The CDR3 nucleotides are TGTGCCAGCAGCTTGGCGGGGGACCCGAACACCATATATTTT. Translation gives CASSLAGDPNTIYF.

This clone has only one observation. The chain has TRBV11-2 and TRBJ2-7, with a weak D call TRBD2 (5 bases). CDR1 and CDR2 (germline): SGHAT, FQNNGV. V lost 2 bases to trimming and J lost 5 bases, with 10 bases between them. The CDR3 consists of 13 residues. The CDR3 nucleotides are TGTGCCAGCAGCTTATCCGGGAAGAACGAGCAGTACTTC. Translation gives CASSLSGKNEQYF.

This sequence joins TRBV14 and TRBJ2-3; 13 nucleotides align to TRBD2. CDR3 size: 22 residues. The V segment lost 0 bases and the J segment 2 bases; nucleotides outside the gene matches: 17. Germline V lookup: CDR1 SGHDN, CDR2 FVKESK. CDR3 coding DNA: TGTGCCAGCAGCCAAGACCCAGACGGCAGGACTAGCGGGAGTTGGGTCACAGATACGCAGTATTTT. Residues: CASSQDPDGRTSGSWVTDTQYF.

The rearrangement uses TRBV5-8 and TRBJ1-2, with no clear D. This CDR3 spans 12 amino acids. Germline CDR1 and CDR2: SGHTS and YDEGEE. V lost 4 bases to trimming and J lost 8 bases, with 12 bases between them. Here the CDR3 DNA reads TGTGCCAGCAGCCGTTCTCTTGCGGGCTACACCTTC. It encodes CASSRSLAGYTF.

The CDR3 DNA reads TGTGCCATAGGACAGGGGGGGAACACTGAAGCTTTCTTT. Translating it yields CAIGQGGNTEAFF. This rearrangement joins TRBV10-3 to TRBJ1-1; 10 bases align to TRBD1. The CDR3 has 13 residues. Looked up from germline, CDR1 is ENHRY and CDR2 is SYGVKD. Losses at the gene ends were 9 bases for V and 1 base for J; bases not matched to a gene: 2.

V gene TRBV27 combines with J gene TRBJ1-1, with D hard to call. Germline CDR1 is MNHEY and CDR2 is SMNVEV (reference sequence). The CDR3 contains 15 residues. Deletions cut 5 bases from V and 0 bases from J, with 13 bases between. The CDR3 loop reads CASSEYQRLNTEAFF. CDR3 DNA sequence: TGTGCCAGCAGTGAATATCAGAGACTGAACACTGAAGCTTTCTTT.

CDR3 coding DNA: TGCGCCAGCAGCCAACAGGGTCACACCGGGGAGCTGTTTTTT. This sequence encodes CASSQQGHTGELFF. The gene calls are TRBV4-1 and TRBJ2-2, with a possible D match to TRBD1 (5 bases). The germline CDR1 and CDR2 sequences are MGHRA and YSYEKL. The V end lost 2 bases, the J end lost 3 bases, and 7 bases lay between the germline ends. The CDR3 totals 14 residues.

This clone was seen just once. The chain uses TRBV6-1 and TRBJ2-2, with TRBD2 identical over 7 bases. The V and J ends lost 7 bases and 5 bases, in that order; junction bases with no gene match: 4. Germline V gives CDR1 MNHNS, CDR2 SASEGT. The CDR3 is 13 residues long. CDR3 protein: CASTGGATGELFF. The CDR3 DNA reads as TGTGCCAGCACGGGGGGAGCTACCGGGGAGCTGTTTTTT.

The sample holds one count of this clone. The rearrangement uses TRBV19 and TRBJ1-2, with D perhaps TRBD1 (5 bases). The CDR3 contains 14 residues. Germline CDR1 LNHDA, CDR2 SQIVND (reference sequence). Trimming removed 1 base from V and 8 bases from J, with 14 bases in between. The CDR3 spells CASSIAGGPGGYTF. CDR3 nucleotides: TGTGCCAGTAGTATAGCGGGGGGTCCGGGAGGCTACACCTTC.

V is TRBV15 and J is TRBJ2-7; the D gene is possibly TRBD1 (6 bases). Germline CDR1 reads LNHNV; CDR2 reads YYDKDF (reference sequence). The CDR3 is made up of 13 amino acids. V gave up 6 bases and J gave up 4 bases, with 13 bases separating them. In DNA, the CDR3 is TGTGCCACCAGTGCCGGGACAAGGTACGAGCAGTACTTC. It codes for CATSAGTRYEQYF.

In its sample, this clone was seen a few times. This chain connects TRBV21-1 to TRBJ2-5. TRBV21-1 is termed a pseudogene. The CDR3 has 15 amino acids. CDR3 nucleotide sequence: TGTGCCAGCAGCAAAGGGCTGGACCTAACGGAGACCCAGTACTTC. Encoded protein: CASSKGLDLTETQYF.

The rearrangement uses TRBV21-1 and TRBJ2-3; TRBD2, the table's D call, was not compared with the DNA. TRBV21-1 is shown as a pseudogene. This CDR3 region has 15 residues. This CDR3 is CASSKGARRTDTQYF. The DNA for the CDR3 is TGTGCCAGCAGCAAAGGAGCTAGGAGGACAGATACGCAGTATTTT.

The chain's CDR3 is CASSDRGTDTQYF. The CDR3 DNA is TGTGCCAGCAGTGACAGGGGCACAGATACGCAGTATTTT. The gene calls are TRBV6-4 and TRBJ2-3; D gene unclear. The V gene's germline CDR1 is MRHNA and CDR2 SNTAGT. Trimming shortened V by 2 bases and J by 1 base, and 4 bases separated the two germline ends. This CDR3 is 13 amino acids long.

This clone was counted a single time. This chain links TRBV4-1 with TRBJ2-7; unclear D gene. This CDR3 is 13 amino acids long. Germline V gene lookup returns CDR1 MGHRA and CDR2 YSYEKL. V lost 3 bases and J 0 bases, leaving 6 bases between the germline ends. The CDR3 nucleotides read TGCGCCAGCAGCCATTTCGACTCCTACGAGCAGTACTTC. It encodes CASSHFDSYEQYF.

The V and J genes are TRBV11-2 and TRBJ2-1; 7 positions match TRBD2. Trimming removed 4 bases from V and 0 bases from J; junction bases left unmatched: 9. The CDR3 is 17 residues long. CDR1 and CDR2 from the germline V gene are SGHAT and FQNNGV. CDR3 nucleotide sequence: TGTGCCAGCAGCTCAGCACCTAGCGGAAGCTCCTACAATGAGCAGTTCTTC. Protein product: CASSSAPSGSSYNEQFF.

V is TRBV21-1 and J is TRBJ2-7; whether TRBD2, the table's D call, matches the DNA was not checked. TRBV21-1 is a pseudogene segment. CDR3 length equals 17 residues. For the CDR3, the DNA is TGTGCCAGCAGCCAAGGGGATAGCGGGAGTTCCCCCTACGAGCAGTACTTC. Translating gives CASSQGDSGSSPYEQYF.

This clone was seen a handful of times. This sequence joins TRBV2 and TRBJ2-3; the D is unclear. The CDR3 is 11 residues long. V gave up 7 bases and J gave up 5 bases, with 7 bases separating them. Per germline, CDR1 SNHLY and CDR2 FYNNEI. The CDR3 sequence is CASNVKDTQYF. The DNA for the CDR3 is TGTGCCAGCAACGTTAAAGATACGCAGTATTTT. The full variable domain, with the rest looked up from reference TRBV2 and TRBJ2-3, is EPEVTQTPSHQVTQMGQEVILRCVPISNHLYFYWYRQILGQKVEFLVSFYNNEISEKSEIFDDQFSVERPDGSNFTLKIRSTKLEDSAMYFCASNVKDTQYFGPGTRLTVL.

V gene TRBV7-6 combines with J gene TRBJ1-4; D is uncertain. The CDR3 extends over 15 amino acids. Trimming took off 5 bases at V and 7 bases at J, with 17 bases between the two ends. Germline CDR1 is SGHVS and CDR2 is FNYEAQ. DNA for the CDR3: TGTGCCAGCAGCCCCCGAGGCGAGGGTGTTGAAAAACTGTTTTTT. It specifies CASSPRGEGVEKLFF.

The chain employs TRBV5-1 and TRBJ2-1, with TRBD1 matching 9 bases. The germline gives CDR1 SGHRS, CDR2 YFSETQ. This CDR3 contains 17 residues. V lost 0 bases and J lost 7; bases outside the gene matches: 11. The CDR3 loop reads CASSLGVGQGMGNEQFF. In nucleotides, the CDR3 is TGCGCCAGCAGCTTGGGGGTCGGACAGGGGATGGGGAATGAGCAGTTCTTC.

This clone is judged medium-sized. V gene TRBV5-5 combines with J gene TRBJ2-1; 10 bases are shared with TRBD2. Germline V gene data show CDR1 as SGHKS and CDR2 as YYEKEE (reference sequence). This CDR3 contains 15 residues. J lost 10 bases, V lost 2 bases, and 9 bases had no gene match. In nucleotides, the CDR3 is TGTGCCAGCAGCTTCTTTCTAGCGGGAGCGTCGGAGCAGTTCTTC. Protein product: CASSFFLAGASEQFF.

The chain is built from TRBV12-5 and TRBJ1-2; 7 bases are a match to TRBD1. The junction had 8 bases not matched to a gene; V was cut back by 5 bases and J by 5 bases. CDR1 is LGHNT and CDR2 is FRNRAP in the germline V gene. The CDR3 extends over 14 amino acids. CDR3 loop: CASGRQGAGYGYTF. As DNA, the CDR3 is TGTGCTAGTGGTCGACAGGGCGCTGGGTATGGCTACACCTTC.

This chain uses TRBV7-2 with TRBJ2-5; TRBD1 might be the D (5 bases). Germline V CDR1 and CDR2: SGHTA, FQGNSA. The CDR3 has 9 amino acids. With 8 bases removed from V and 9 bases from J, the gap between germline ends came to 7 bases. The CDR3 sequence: CASGRAQYF. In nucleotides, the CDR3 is TGTGCCAGCGGCAGGGCCCAGTACTTC.

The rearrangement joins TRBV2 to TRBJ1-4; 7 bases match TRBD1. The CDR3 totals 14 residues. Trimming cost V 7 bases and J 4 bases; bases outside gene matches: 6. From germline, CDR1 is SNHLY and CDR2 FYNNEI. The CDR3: CASTGGQLNEKLFF. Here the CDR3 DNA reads TGTGCCAGCACCGGGGGACAGCTTAATGAAAAACTGTTTTTT.

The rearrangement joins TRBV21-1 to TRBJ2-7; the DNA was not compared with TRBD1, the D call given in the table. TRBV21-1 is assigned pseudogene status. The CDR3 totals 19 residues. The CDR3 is CASSKRPRTPNRDSYEQYF. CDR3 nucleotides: TGTGCCAGCAGCAAAAGACCGAGAACTCCAAACAGGGACTCCTACGAGCAGTACTTC.